These T cell receptor beta chains were read from a single sample in a study of CD8+CD57+ T cells in acquired aplastic anemia. TCRdb reprocessed the reads with MiXCR, giving one entry per CDR3 protein. The table lists roughly 160,000 distinct CDR3 sequences, under 75% of them singletons. The specimen was sorted CD4+, CD8+, or CD8+CD57+ T cells (not recorded which) from PBMCs. These receptors originate from a human donor in good health. CDR3s include the opening cysteine and the closing phenylalanine or tryptophan. Fields, in order: J gene, V gene, D gene, CDR3 protein. The D gene is left open where the match is weak.

j_gene: TRBJ2-7
v_gene: TRBV5-6
d_gene: -
CDR3aa: CASSLTGGDYEQYF

j_gene: TRBJ1-2
v_gene: TRBV11-2
d_gene: TRBD1
CDR3aa: CASSLDPGQGDGYTF

j_gene: TRBJ2-3
v_gene: TRBV7-9
d_gene: TRBD2
CDR3aa: CASSSLGLAGAGADTQYF

j_gene: TRBJ2-7
v_gene: TRBV7-9
d_gene: -
CDR3aa: CASSRSINYEQYF

j_gene: TRBJ1-3
v_gene: TRBV7-9
d_gene: -
CDR3aa: CASSLQGSGNTIYF

j_gene: TRBJ2-2
v_gene: TRBV7-9
d_gene: -
CDR3aa: CASSQQGVAGELFF

j_gene: TRBJ2-3
v_gene: TRBV5-1
d_gene: -
CDR3aa: CASSFVAGPDTQYF

j_gene: TRBJ2-1
v_gene: TRBV7-9
d_gene: TRBD2
CDR3aa: CASSLASGTSLIGEQFF

j_gene: TRBJ1-5
v_gene: TRBV7-9
d_gene: -
CDR3aa: CASSLGGGTRDNQPQHF

j_gene: TRBJ2-7
v_gene: TRBV6-5
d_gene: TRBD2
CDR3aa: CASSYSGEGREQYF

j_gene: TRBJ2-3
v_gene: TRBV7-7
d_gene: -
CDR3aa: CASSLLARGPGTDTQYF

j_gene: TRBJ1-1
v_gene: TRBV20-1
d_gene: -
CDR3aa: CSAQPDGYTEAFF

j_gene: TRBJ2-1
v_gene: TRBV20-1
d_gene: -
CDR3aa: CSARGGAQHNEQFF

j_gene: TRBJ1-5
v_gene: TRBV29-1
d_gene: TRBD1
CDR3aa: CSVTQVTGNQPQHF

j_gene: TRBJ2-7
v_gene: TRBV20-1
d_gene: -
CDR3aa: CSAGAVGWSYEQYF

j_gene: TRBJ2-7
v_gene: TRBV11-2
d_gene: TRBD2
CDR3aa: CASSRRLAGVYEQYF

j_gene: TRBJ2-7
v_gene: TRBV25-1
d_gene: -
CDR3aa: CASSEGGIGYEQYF

j_gene: TRBJ1-1
v_gene: TRBV9
d_gene: -
CDR3aa: CASSVEPEGTEAFF

j_gene: TRBJ1-2
v_gene: TRBV2
d_gene: -
CDR3aa: CASSGGIYGYTF

j_gene: TRBJ1-1
v_gene: TRBV29-1
d_gene: TRBD1
CDR3aa: CSVSGGGTEAFF

j_gene: TRBJ1-3
v_gene: TRBV7-2
d_gene: -
CDR3aa: CASSWSRTPGNTIYF

j_gene: TRBJ2-5
v_gene: TRBV7-8
d_gene: -
CDR3aa: CASSLDSPRKTQYF

j_gene: TRBJ2-3
v_gene: TRBV10-2
d_gene: -
CDR3aa: CASSGGRGSTDTQYF

j_gene: TRBJ2-1
v_gene: TRBV20-1
d_gene: -
CDR3aa: CSTGVGGYNEQFF

j_gene: TRBJ1-3
v_gene: TRBV29-1
d_gene: -
CDR3aa: CSISVWQGGNTIYF

j_gene: TRBJ1-1
v_gene: TRBV10-3
d_gene: -
CDR3aa: CAISEFQETRPAFF

j_gene: TRBJ2-5
v_gene: TRBV6-4
d_gene: -
CDR3aa: CASSDGSTQETQYF

j_gene: TRBJ1-5
v_gene: TRBV29-1
d_gene: TRBD1
CDR3aa: CSVADPGQGGQPQHF

j_gene: TRBJ1-6
v_gene: TRBV3-1
d_gene: TRBD1
CDR3aa: CASRGTGGGSPLHF

j_gene: TRBJ2-7
v_gene: TRBV9
d_gene: TRBD2
CDR3aa: CASSPGTSEYEQYF

j_gene: TRBJ1-2
v_gene: TRBV5-6
d_gene: -
CDR3aa: CASSPPSGTLYGYTF

j_gene: TRBJ2-7
v_gene: TRBV28
d_gene: -
CDR3aa: CASSLQGGYYGQYF

j_gene: TRBJ2-2
v_gene: TRBV2
d_gene: TRBD1
CDR3aa: CASSPGTGSTGELFF

j_gene: TRBJ1-2
v_gene: TRBV7-9
d_gene: -
CDR3aa: CASSHTSDRSNYGYTF

j_gene: TRBJ1-1
v_gene: TRBV10-3
d_gene: -
CDR3aa: CAISEPGAEAFF

j_gene: TRBJ2-7
v_gene: TRBV10-3
d_gene: TRBD1
CDR3aa: CAIRTTGVAYEQYF

j_gene: TRBJ2-7
v_gene: TRBV12-3/TRBV12-4
d_gene: TRBD1
CDR3aa: CASSFEGTGVNEQYF

j_gene: TRBJ1-3
v_gene: TRBV7-8
d_gene: -
CDR3aa: CASSPWEPSSGNTIYF

j_gene: TRBJ2-1
v_gene: TRBV5-1
d_gene: -
CDR3aa: CASSLEGNEQFF

j_gene: TRBJ2-1
v_gene: TRBV29-1
d_gene: TRBD1
CDR3aa: CSVEHRGPGSYNEQFF

j_gene: TRBJ1-1
v_gene: TRBV9
d_gene: TRBD1
CDR3aa: CASSVGGRGLGTEAFF

j_gene: TRBJ2-7
v_gene: TRBV20-1
d_gene: -
CDR3aa: CSALVAVRGEQYF

j_gene: TRBJ1-2
v_gene: TRBV5-1
d_gene: -
CDR3aa: CASSPAGNGYTF

j_gene: TRBJ2-7
v_gene: TRBV19
d_gene: -
CDR3aa: CASSTIGRSSSYEQYF

j_gene: TRBJ2-7
v_gene: TRBV7-2
d_gene: -
CDR3aa: CASSLWGGYEQYF

j_gene: TRBJ2-7
v_gene: TRBV19
d_gene: TRBD1
CDR3aa: CASSTGTGLYEQYF

j_gene: TRBJ2-3
v_gene: TRBV29-1
d_gene: -
CDR3aa: CSAVGGWTDTQYF

j_gene: TRBJ2-1
v_gene: TRBV20-1
d_gene: -
CDR3aa: CSASEQFEQFF

j_gene: TRBJ2-1
v_gene: TRBV7-3
d_gene: TRBD2
CDR3aa: CASSRGLAGYNEQFF

j_gene: TRBJ2-5
v_gene: TRBV12-3/TRBV12-4
d_gene: -
CDR3aa: CASSLYIRETQYF

j_gene: TRBJ2-7
v_gene: TRBV10-3
d_gene: -
CDR3aa: CAIRERGGLSHEQYF